Listed here are 5 T cell receptor beta chains from one sample, sequenced in a study of T cell responses to AZD1222 COVID-19 vaccine. The data were produced by immunoSEQ multiplex PCR, yet TCRdb's version contains in-frame clones alone and is incomplete. Of some 80,000 clones in the sample, roughly 90% were seen once. Source: peripheral blood, taken on day 0 of AZD1222 vaccination. The receptors originated from an adult in good health.

The genes are TRBV18 and TRBJ1-3, with 9 bases aligning to TRBD1. The CDR3 is 16 amino acids. Germline loops: CDR1 KGHSH, CDR2 LQKENI. V dropped 4 bases and J dropped 0; count of bases not matched to a gene: 4. This chain's CDR3 is CASSRSQGASGNTIYF. The CDR3 DNA reads as TGTGCCAGCTCACGATCACAGGGGGCCTCTGGAAACACCATATATTTT.

Here the CDR3 reads CASSDRVTYEQYF. The CDR3, as DNA: TGTGCCAGCAGCGACCGGGTCACCTACGAGCAGTACTTC. The chain is built from TRBV9 and TRBJ2-7; D call uncertain. CDR3 length: 13 residues. V lost 3 bases and J 2 bases, leaving 9 bases between the germline ends. Germline V gene lookup returns CDR1 SGDLS and CDR2 YYNGEE.

The chain is built from TRBV6-5 and TRBJ2-1; 9 bases are shared with TRBD2. Looked up from germline, CDR1 is MNHEY and CDR2 is SVGAGI. V was pared by 9 bases and J by 5 bases, with 5 bases of the junction left unmatched. CDR3 size: 13 residues. CDR3 sequence (DNA): TGTGCCAGTCGCGTAGCGGGGGACAATGAGCAGTTCTTC. Translated: CASRVAGDNEQFF.

This rearrangement joins TRBV5-1 to TRBJ2-3; D is unclear. The germline CDR1 and CDR2 sequences are SGHRS and YFSETQ. V was pared by 0 bases and J by 2 bases, with 10 bases between. The CDR3 spans 15 residues. The CDR3 DNA is TGCGCCAGCAGCTTGGACGGCCAGACCACAGATACGCAGTATTTT. This sequence encodes CASSLDGQTTDTQYF.

V gene TRBV5-1 combines with J gene TRBJ1-2; tentative D call: TRBD1 (6 bases). Trimming shortened V by 4 bases and J by 3 bases, and 16 bases separated the two germline ends. Germline-derived CDR1 and CDR2 are SGHRS and YFSETQ. This CDR3 is built from 15 residues. The CDR3 loop is CASSGGTGFDYGYTF. The CDR3 region has the DNA TGCGCCAGCAGCGGCGGTACAGGGTTCGACTATGGCTACACCTTC.